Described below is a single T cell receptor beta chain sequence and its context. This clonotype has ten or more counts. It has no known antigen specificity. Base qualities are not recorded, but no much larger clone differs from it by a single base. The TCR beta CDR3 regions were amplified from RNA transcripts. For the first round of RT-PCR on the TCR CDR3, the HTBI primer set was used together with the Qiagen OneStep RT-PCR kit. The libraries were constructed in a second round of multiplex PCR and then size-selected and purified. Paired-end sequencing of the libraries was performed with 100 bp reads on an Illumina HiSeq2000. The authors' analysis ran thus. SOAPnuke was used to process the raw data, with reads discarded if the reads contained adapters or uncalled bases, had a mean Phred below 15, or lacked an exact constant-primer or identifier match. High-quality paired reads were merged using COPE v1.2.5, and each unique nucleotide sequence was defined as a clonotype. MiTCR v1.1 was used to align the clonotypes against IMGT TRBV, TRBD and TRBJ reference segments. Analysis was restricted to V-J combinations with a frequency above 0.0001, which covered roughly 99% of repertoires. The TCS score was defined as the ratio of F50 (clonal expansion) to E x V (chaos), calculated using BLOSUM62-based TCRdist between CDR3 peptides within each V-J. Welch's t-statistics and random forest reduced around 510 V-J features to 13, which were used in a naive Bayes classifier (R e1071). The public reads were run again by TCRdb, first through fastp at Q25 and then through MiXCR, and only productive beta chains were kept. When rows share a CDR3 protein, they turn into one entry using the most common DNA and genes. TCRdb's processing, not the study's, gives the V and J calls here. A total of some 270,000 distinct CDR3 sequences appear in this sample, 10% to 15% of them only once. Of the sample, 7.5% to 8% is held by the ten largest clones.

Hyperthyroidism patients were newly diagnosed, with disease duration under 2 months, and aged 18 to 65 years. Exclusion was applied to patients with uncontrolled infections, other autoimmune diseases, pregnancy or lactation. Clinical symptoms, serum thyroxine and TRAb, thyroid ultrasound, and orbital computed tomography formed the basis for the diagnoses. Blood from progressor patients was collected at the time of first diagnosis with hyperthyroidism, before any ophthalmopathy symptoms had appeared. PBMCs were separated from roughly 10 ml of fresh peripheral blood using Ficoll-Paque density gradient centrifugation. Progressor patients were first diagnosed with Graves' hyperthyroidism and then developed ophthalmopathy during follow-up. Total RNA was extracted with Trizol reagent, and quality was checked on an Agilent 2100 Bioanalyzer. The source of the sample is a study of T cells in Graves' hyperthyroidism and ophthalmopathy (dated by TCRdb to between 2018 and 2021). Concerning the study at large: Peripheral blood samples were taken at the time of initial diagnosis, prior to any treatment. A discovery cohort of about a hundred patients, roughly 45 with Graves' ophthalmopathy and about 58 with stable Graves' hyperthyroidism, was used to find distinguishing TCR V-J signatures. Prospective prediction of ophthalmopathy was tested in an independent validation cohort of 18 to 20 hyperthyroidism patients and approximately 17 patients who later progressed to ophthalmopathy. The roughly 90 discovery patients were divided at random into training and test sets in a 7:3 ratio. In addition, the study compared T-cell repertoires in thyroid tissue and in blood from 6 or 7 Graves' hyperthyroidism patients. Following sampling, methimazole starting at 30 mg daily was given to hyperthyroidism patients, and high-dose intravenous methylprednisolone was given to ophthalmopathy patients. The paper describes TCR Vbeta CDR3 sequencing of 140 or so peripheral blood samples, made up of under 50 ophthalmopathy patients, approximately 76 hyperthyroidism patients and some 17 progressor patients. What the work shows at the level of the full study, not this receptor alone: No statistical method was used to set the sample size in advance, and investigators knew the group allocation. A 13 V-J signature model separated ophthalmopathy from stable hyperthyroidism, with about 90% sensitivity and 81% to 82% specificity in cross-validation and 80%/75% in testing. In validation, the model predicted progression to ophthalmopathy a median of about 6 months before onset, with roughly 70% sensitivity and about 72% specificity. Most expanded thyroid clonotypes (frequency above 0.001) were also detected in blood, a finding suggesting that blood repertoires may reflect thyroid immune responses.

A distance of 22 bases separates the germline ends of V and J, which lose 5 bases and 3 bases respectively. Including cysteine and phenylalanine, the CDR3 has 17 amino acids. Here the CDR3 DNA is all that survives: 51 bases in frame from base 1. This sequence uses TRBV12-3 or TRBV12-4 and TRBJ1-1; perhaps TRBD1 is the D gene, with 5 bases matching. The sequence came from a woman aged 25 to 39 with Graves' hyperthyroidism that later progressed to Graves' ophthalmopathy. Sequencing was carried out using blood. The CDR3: CASSLQGRVARDTEAFF. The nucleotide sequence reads TGTGCCAGCAGTCTGCAGGGACGGGTGGCACGTGACACTGAAGCTTTCTTT.